These T cell receptor beta chains were read from a single sample in a study of human T cells and chemical hapten exposure. A single record per CDR3 protein comes from TCRdb applying MiXCR to the RACE reads. Found here are about 62,000 distinct CDR3 sequences, around 7% of them singletons; the top ten hold approximately 1.6%. The material sequenced was whole blood, taken in connection with sensitization to the hapten diphenylcyclopropenone (DPC). These receptors were collected from a woman in her 30s with alopecia areata. Some clones in this sample may be carry-over from other donors' samples. The CDR3 runs from the conserved cysteine through the conserved F or W. The D gene is left open where the match is weak. The size field is filled for only some rows; it gives once, few, many or a size class.

J gene,V gene,clone size,D gene,CDR3 DNA,CDR3 protein
TRBJ2-6,TRBV25-1,many,.,TGTGCCAGCAGTGGGTTGGGGACTGGGGCCAACGTCCTGACTTTC,CASSGLGTGANVLTF
TRBJ2-2,TRBV13,many,TRBD1,TGTGCCAGCAGCCTAAGGACAGGGGAATGGAGATCCGCCGGGGAGCTGTTTTTT,CASSLRTGEWRSAGELFF
TRBJ1-1,TRBV20-1,few,.,TGCAGTGCCAAGCCACGGGACACTGAAGCTTTCTTT,CSAKPRDTEAFF
TRBJ2-7,TRBV9,many,.,TGTGCCAGCAGCGTAGATCCTTATACCTACGAGCAGTACTTC,CASSVDPYTYEQYF
TRBJ1-2,TRBV12-3/TRBV12-4,.,TRBD1,TGTGCCAGCAGGCCGGGACAGATTTATAACTATGGCGACACCTTC,CASRPGQIYNYGDTF
TRBJ1-1,TRBV6-2/TRBV6-3,many,.,TGTGCCAGCAGTTTAAAACAGGGAATGGGGACTGAAGCTTTCTTT,CASSLKQGMGTEAFF
TRBJ2-3,TRBV12-3/TRBV12-4,many,TRBD2,TGTGCCAGCAGTTTAGAAGGCGGGGGGGCCGATACGCAGTATTTT,CASSLEGGGADTQYF
TRBJ1-5,TRBV11-2,many,.,TGTGCCAGCAGCTTTTCGGGACCCAATCAGCCCCAGCATTTT,CASSFSGPNQPQHF
TRBJ1-4,TRBV7-3,many,.,TGTGCCAGCAGCCGGGGTCCTAATGAAAAACTGTTTTTT,CASSRGPNEKLFF
TRBJ1-4,TRBV2,many,.,TGTGCTCATAGGGCTACGGGTGAAAAACTGTTTTTT,CAHRATGEKLFF
TRBJ1-2,TRBV5-1,.,.,TGCGCCAGCAGCTCATCCCCAACAGTCTATGGCTACACCTTC,CASSSSPTVYGYTF
TRBJ2-5,TRBV20-1,many,TRBD2,TGCAGTGCCCCCCGGGGGGGGACTAGCGGGCCCAGGGGGGAGACCCAGTACTTC,CSAPRGGTSGPRGETQYF
TRBJ1-5,TRBV18,many,.,TGTGCCAGCTCACCTCGGGGGGCAAATCAGCCCCAGCATTTT,CASSPRGANQPQHF
TRBJ1-5,TRBV7-6,many,.,TGTGCCAGCAGCTTAATGTCCGGCGTTAATCAGCCCCAGCATTTT,CASSLMSGVNQPQHF
TRBJ1-6,TRBV11-2,few,.,TGTGCCAGCAGCACCCCCAGGGGTTACCATTCACCCCTCCACTTT,CASSTPRGYHSPLHF
TRBJ1-4,TRBV4-2,.,.,TGTGCCAGCAGCCAATTTGCCGTTAATGAAAAACTGTTTTTT,CASSQFAVNEKLFF
TRBJ2-3,TRBV12-5,few,TRBD2,TGTGCTAGTGGTCCCGGAGCGGGGGGGCTGGCAGATACGCAGTATTTT,CASGPGAGGLADTQYF
TRBJ2-3,TRBV10-3,many,TRBD2,TGTGCCATCAGTGGGCTAGCGGGGGTGAGCACAGATACGCAGTATTTT,CAISGLAGVSTDTQYF
TRBJ2-5,TRBV7-2,many,.,TGTGCCAGCAGCCCCGGACTGATCCAAGAGACCCAGTACTTC,CASSPGLIQETQYF
TRBJ2-1,TRBV10-3,many,.,TGTGCCATCAGTGAGGGGTACAATGAGCAGTTCTTC,CAISEGYNEQFF
TRBJ1-5,TRBV6-2/TRBV6-3,many,TRBD1,TGTGCCAGCAGTTGGGCGGACAGGGGCAATCAGCCCCAGCATTTT,CASSWADRGNQPQHF
TRBJ2-6,TRBV13,many,.,TGTGCCAGCAGCCTCCGGACACCCGGGGCCAACGTCCTGACTTTC,CASSLRTPGANVLTF
TRBJ2-7,TRBV12-5,many,.,TGTGCTAGTGGTTTGCTTTCCTCCTCCCTGGATACCTACGAGCAGTACTTC,CASGLLSSSLDTYEQYF
TRBJ1-1,TRBV5-1,many,TRBD1,TGCGCCAGCAGCTCAGGACAGGAGACTGAAGCTTTCTTT,CASSSGQETEAFF
TRBJ2-1,TRBV5-5,.,.,TGTGCCAGCAGCTTGGGTTCGAGTACTGAGCAGTTCTTC,CASSLGSSTEQFF
TRBJ1-4,TRBV4-1,.,.,TGCGCCAGCAGCCAAACAGGGCTAAATGAAAAACTGTTTTTT,CASSQTGLNEKLFF
TRBJ2-3,TRBV12-3/TRBV12-4,many,TRBD2,TGTGCCAGCAGTCTATCAGCGGGGGGGCCGCCAGATACGCAGTATTTT,CASSLSAGGPPDTQYF
TRBJ2-5,TRBV6-1,few,TRBD2,TGTGCCAGCAGTGAGGAAGCGGGGGGGCCTAAGGAGACCCAGTACTTC,CASSEEAGGPKETQYF
TRBJ2-6,TRBV6-6,few,.,TGTGCCAGCAGTACCGACAGTTCTGGGGCCAACGTCCTGACTTTC,CASSTDSSGANVLTF
TRBJ2-1,TRBV20-1,many,TRBD2,TGCAGTGCTAGTAAGGCGGGGGGGCGTGAGCAGTTCTTC,CSASKAGGREQFF
TRBJ2-3,TRBV6-1,many,.,TGTGCCAGCAGTGAAGGGACCCGAGACACAGATACGCAGTATTTT,CASSEGTRDTDTQYF
TRBJ1-6,TRBV7-9,.,TRBD1,TGTGCCAGCAGCCCTGGGACAGTCTATAATTCACCCCTCCACTTT,CASSPGTVYNSPLHF
TRBJ1-2,TRBV29-1,.,TRBD1,TGCAGCGTTACTGACAGGGATAACTATGGCTACACCTTC,CSVTDRDNYGYTF
TRBJ2-1,TRBV7-2,many,.,TGTGCCAGCAGCTACACCTACCGTCCCGGTAGGGCCTCCTACAATGAGCAGTTCTTC,CASSYTYRPGRASYNEQFF
TRBJ2-2,TRBV29-1,many,.,TGCAGCGGCGGGATTGACACCGGGGAGCTGTTTTTT,CSGGIDTGELFF